Presented here are 11 T cell receptor beta chains from one specimen sequenced in a study of T cell repertoires in cytomegalovirus infection. These receptors have no known antigen. TCRdb itself ran the reads through MiXCR, one entry per CDR3 protein. The sample contains about 920,000 distinct CDR3 sequences, roughly 30% of which appear only once. The sequencing here drew on cultured CD8+ T cells from PBMCs, taken from culture after CMV antigen stimulation. These receptors were taken from a human donor in good health (CMV status not recorded). Some clones in this sample may be carry-over from other donors' samples.

V and J are TRBV14 and TRBJ2-1, with D possibly being TRBD1 (6 bases). The CDR3 contains 17 residues. The germline gives CDR1 SGHDN, CDR2 FVKESK. V was clipped by 0 bases and J by 3 bases, with 15 bases between them. The CDR3 nucleotides read TGTGCCAGCAGCCAAGAGGGGTCCGGGACAAACTACAATGAGCAGTTCTTC. Its protein product is CASSQEGSGTNYNEQFF. Based on the CDR3 plus reference TRBV14 and TRBJ2-1, the full variable domain is EAGVTQFPSHSVIEKGQTVTLRCDPISGHDNLYWYRRVMGKEIKFLLHFVKESKQDESGMPNNRFLAERTGGTYSTLKVQPAELEDSGVYFCASSQEGSGTNYNEQFFGPGTRLTVL.

The rearrangement uses TRBV6-1 and TRBJ1-5; D is undetermined. CDR1 and CDR2 from the germline V gene are MNHNS and SASEGT. Deletions cut 8 bases from V and 0 bases from J, with 17 bases between. The CDR3 is 16 amino acids. DNA for the CDR3: TGTGCCAGCCAGTTACCCCGACTCGCTAGCAATCAGCCCCAGCATTTT. Its protein is CASQLPRLASNQPQHF.

The genes are TRBV15 and TRBJ2-5; TRBD1 matches at 7 bases. The CDR3 consists of 14 residues. V trimming: 2 bases; J trimming: 4 bases; junction bases outside the gene matches: 4. Germline V gene data show CDR1 as LNHNV and CDR2 as YYDKDF (reference sequence). The DNA for the CDR3 is TGTGCCACCAGCAGAACGGGACAGATAGAGACCCAGTACTTC. Translated: CATSRTGQIETQYF. The full variable domain, in which reference TRBV15 and TRBJ2-5 provide the parts outside the CDR3, is DAMVIQNPRYQVTQFGKPVTLSCSQTLNHNVMYWYQQKSSQAPKLLFHYYDKDFNNEADTPDNFQSRRPNTSFCFLDIRSPGLGDTAMYLCATSRTGQIETQYFGPGTRLLVL.

This chain links TRBV10-3 with TRBJ2-1, with TRBD2 identical over 13 bases. The CDR3 covers 15 residues. Germline-derived CDR1 and CDR2 are ENHRY and SYGVKD. V lost 8 bases, J lost 5 bases, and 6 bases stayed unmatched. CDR3 bases: TGTGCCATCTTAGAGGGACTAGCGGGAAACAATGAGCAGTTCTTC. This encodes CAILEGLAGNNEQFF.

This clonotype appeared a single time. This chain connects TRBV12-5 to TRBJ1-1; tentative D call: TRBD1 (5 bases). The CDR3 has 13 amino acids. V lost 0 bases and J 4 bases, leaving 6 bases between the germline ends. Germline V gene lookup returns CDR1 LGHNT and CDR2 FRNRAP. Here the CDR3 DNA reads TGTGCTAGTGGTTTGGTGGGGGGCACTGAAGCTTTCTTT. It yields the protein CASGLVGGTEAFF. The full variable domain, rest sourced from reference TRBV12-5 and TRBJ1-1, is DARVTQTPRHKVTEMGQEVTMRCQPILGHNTVFWYRQTMMQGLELLAYFRNRAPLDDSGMPKDRFSAEMPDATLATLKIQPSEPRDSAVYFCASGLVGGTEAFFGQGTRLTVV.

CDR3 bases: TGTGCCAGCAGGCTAGGACTATCCAAAAACATTCAGTACTTC. This gives the protein CASRLGLSKNIQYF. The genes are TRBV6-8 and TRBJ2-4; D may be TRBD2 (6 bases). This CDR3 spans 14 amino acids. V lost 6 bases and J 2 bases, leaving 11 bases between the germline ends. The germline V gene encodes CDR1 MNHGY and CDR2 SAAAGT.

This rearrangement joins TRBV20-1 to TRBJ2-1, with 14 nucleotides matching TRBD2. The V gene end was trimmed by 6 bases and the J gene end by 0 bases; junction bases not matched to a gene: 10. CDR1 is DFQATT, CDR2 SNEGSKA, per germline (reference sequence). The CDR3 is 18 residues long. CDR3 loop: CSAIGTSGGRTSYNEQFF. The CDR3 nucleotides are TGCAGTGCCATTGGGACTAGCGGGGGCCGGACCTCCTACAATGAGCAGTTCTTC.

The sample holds a few counts of this clonotype. CDR3 protein: CASSQENRGPIGYYEQFF. CDR3 nucleotides: TGCGCCAGCAGCCAAGAGAACCGGGGACCTATCGGGTACTATGAGCAGTTCTTC. The chain links TRBV4-3 to TRBJ2-1, with D perhaps TRBD1 or TRBD2 (5 bases each). The germline V gene has CDR1 LGHNA and CDR2 YSLEER. Trimming cost V 0 bases and J 8 bases, with 23 bases left between them. The CDR3 loop spans 18 amino acids.

This clonotype was found a few times. The J gene is TRBJ2-1, the V gene TRBV20-1, with D perhaps matching TRBD2 (6 bases). The CDR3 sequence is 15 residues long. V shed 0 bases and J shed 8 bases, with 17 bases lying between them. Germline loops: CDR1 DFQATT, CDR2 SNEGSKA (reference sequence). The CDR3 sequence is CSARDRWGDHYEQFF. CDR3 DNA sequence: TGCAGTGCTAGAGATCGGTGGGGGGACCACTATGAGCAGTTCTTC.

The chain is built from TRBV12-3 or TRBV12-4 and TRBJ2-5; 7 nucleotides line up with TRBD2. The V segment lost 10 bases and the J segment 6 bases; nucleotides outside the gene matches: 11. The CDR3 contains 13 residues. The CDR3 coding sequence is TGTGCCACCGCACCCCCGGGGGGAAAGACCCAGTACTTC. Encoded protein: CATAPPGGKTQYF.

The chain uses TRBV7-2 and TRBJ1-6; 11 nucleotides align to TRBD1. The CDR3 has 16 amino acids. V shed 4 bases and J 14 bases; nucleotides not matched to a gene: 13. Germline CDR1 is SGHTA and CDR2 is FQGNSA. CDR3 residues: CASSSTGTGGYWALHF. CDR3 nucleotides: TGTGCCAGCAGCTCCACCGGGACAGGGGGGTATTGGGCCCTCCACTTT.